These 8 T cell receptor beta chains came from one sample sequenced in a study of cytomegalovirus exposure and HLA in healthy donors. The PCR made use of 60 Vbeta and 13 Jbeta primers. Method: immunoSEQ multiplex PCR; TCRdb's copy keeps in-frame clones and lacks some. The sample yields 150,000 to 200,000 clones, approximately 84% seen once. The sample comprised PBMCs. These TCRs come from a girl less than two years old in good health and CMV-seronegative.

The chain carries TRBV19 and TRBJ2-1; 9 bases are shared with TRBD1. This CDR3 has 14 amino acids. Germline-derived CDR1 and CDR2 are LNHDA and SQIVND (reference sequence). V trimming: 6 bases; J trimming: 3 bases; junction bases outside the gene matches: 3. CDR3 in DNA: TGTGCCAGTAGGCCGGGACAGGGCTACAATGAGCAGTTCTTC. Protein sequence: CASRPGQGYNEQFF.

The gene calls are TRBV1 and TRBJ2-3; the table calls TRBD2, which could not be checked here. TRBV1 is classified as a pseudogene. The CDR3 extends over 20 amino acids. The CDR3: CTSSHRLAGGWGGITDTQYF. CDR3 nucleotides: TGCACCAGCAGCCACCGTCTAGCGGGAGGATGGGGTGGGATCACAGATACGCAGTATTTT.

The chain couples TRBV6-5 to TRBJ1-5, with D perhaps TRBD1 (5 bases). The length of the CDR3 is 15 residues. The germline CDR1 and CDR2 sequences are MNHEY and SVGAGI. V gave up 4 bases and J gave up 3 bases, with 13 bases separating them. The CDR3 DNA follows: TGTGCCAGCAGTTTGAGCGGGGGGTCCAATCAGCCCCAGCATTTT. Its protein product is CASSLSGGSNQPQHF.

The chain joins TRBV6-6 to TRBJ2-1; perhaps TRBD1 as D (6 bases). The CDR3 totals 13 residues. V was pared by 5 bases and J by 13 bases, with 18 bases between. Germline lookup yields CDR1 MNHNY and CDR2 SVGAGI (reference sequence). The chain's CDR3 is CASSRNEQGFQFF. The DNA for the CDR3 is TGTGCCAGCAGTCGGAACGAACAGGGATTCCAGTTCTTC.

A single count supports this clone. The V gene is TRBV7-3, the J gene TRBJ2-3; 8 nucleotides align to TRBD2. Germline V gene sequence: CDR1 SGHTA, CDR2 FQGTGA. This CDR3 contains 16 residues. The V segment lost 5 bases and the J segment 3 bases; nucleotides outside the gene matches: 10. In DNA, the CDR3 is TGTGCCAGCAGCCCGCATAGTAGCGGGGAAACAGATACGCAGTATTTT. Its protein is CASSPHSSGETDTQYF.

About this clone itself: The sample contains more than one DNA sequence encoding this CDR3. The chain employs TRBV9 and TRBJ2-3; D remains ambiguous. The CDR3 runs 14 residues. Germline values: CDR1 SGDLS, CDR2 YYNGEE. V was trimmed by 0 bases and J by 1 base, leaving 6 bases between them. This chain's CDR3 is CASSVDGGTDTQYF. The DNA of the CDR3 is TGTGCCAGCAGCGTAGACGGTGGCACAGATACGCAGTATTTT.

The chain employs TRBV6-5 and TRBJ2-6, with unresolved D. V lost 5 bases and J lost 0, with 8 bases in between. Germline CDR1 reads MNHEY; CDR2 reads SVGAGI. This CDR3 spans 15 amino acids. The CDR3 here is CASSQTLSGANVLTF. The CDR3 bases are TGTGCCAGCAGTCAGACACTCTCTGGGGCCAACGTCCTGACTTTC.

J is TRBJ1-5 and V is TRBV27; D gene uncertain. The CDR3 loop spans 14 amino acids. Between the trimmed V and J ends, which lost 6 bases and 2 bases, there was a span of 11 bases. Germline-derived CDR1 and CDR2 are MNHEY and SMNVEV (reference sequence). The CDR3 protein is CASSPRLGNQPQHF. The DNA for the CDR3 is TGTGCCAGCAGCCCCAGGTTGGGCAATCAGCCCCAGCATTTT.